Shown below are 26 T cell receptor beta chains from a single sample sequenced in a study of STAT5B mutations in CD4+ large granular lymphocyte leukemia. Method: immunoSEQ multiplex PCR; TCRdb's copy keeps in-frame clones and lacks some. The sample has some 41,000 clones; approximately 80% are singletons. The sequencing sample was made of CD4+ T cells from blood buffy coats. Receptor source: a human donor in good health.

This chain connects TRBV5-4 to TRBJ1-2; D not certain. From germline, CDR1 is SGHNT and CDR2 YYREEE (reference sequence). The CDR3 length is 14 residues. Trimming took 0 bases from V and 4 from J, leaving 10 bases between them. CDR3 sequence reads: CASSLAQPLYGYTF. CDR3 coding DNA: TGTGCCAGCAGCTTGGCTCAGCCTCTCTATGGCTACACCTTC.

Only one count was recorded for this clone. This chain links TRBV7-6 with TRBJ1-4; weak D call: TRBD1 (5 bases). CDR1 and CDR2 (germline): SGHVS, FNYEAQ. CDR3 length: 14 residues. The V end lost 5 bases, the J end lost 5 bases, and 12 bases lay between the germline ends. The CDR3 DNA sequence: TGTGCCAGCAGCCGAGACAGCACGAATGAAAAACTGTTTTTT. The encoded protein is CASSRDSTNEKLFF.

The chain uses TRBV19 and TRBJ1-5; D unclear. Trimming shortened V by 7 bases and J by 0 bases, and 16 bases separated the two germline ends. Per the germline V gene, CDR1 is LNHDA and CDR2 is SQIVND (reference sequence). The CDR3 is made up of 16 amino acids. This CDR3 is CASMKTGDSSNQPQHF. CDR3 nucleotides: TGTGCCAGTATGAAGACCGGAGACTCTAGCAATCAGCCCCAGCATTTT.

This clone was picked up a small number of times. The rearrangement links TRBV2 to TRBJ1-5; D gene unclear. The germline CDR1 and CDR2 sequences are SNHLY and FYNNEI. The CDR3 has 14 residues. Trimming removed 6 bases at V and 6 bases at J, with 15 bases between. The DNA of the CDR3 is TGTGCCAGCAGGCCCTACACGGAGGGTCAGCCCCAGCATTTT. Amino acids: CASRPYTEGQPQHF.

The V and J genes are TRBV11-2 and TRBJ2-1, with D possibly being TRBD2 (6 bases). V lost 1 base and J 4 bases, leaving 14 bases between the germline ends. CDR1 is SGHAT, CDR2 FQNNGV, per germline. The length of the CDR3 is 16 residues. The CDR3 region is CASSLGLAGGYNEQFF. CDR3 DNA sequence: TGTGCCAGCAGCTTAGGACTGGCCGGGGGATACAATGAGCAGTTCTTC. The full variable domain, completed using reference TRBV11-2 and TRBJ2-1, is EAGVAQSPRYKIIEKRQSVAFWCNPISGHATLYWYQQILGQGPKLLIQFQNNGVVDDSQLPKDRFSAERLKGVDSTLKIQPAKLEDSAVYLCASSLGLAGGYNEQFFGPGTRLTVL.

The V call is TRBV7-2, the J call TRBJ2-7; perhaps TRBD1 as D (5 bases). The CDR3 has 15 amino acids. The V and J ends lost 7 bases and 4 bases respectively, with 20 bases between them. Per germline, CDR1 SGHTA and CDR2 FQGNSA. The CDR3 loop is CASTSGFTGIYEQYF. The CDR3 DNA sequence: TGTGCCAGCACCTCCGGCTTTACAGGCATTTACGAGCAGTACTTC.

The V gene is TRBV9, the J gene TRBJ1-2; the D is unclear. There are 15 residues in the CDR3. V was trimmed by 3 bases and J by 5 bases, leaving 17 bases between them. The germline CDR1 and CDR2 sequences are SGDLS and YYNGEE. CDR3 bases: TGTGCCAGCAGCGCCGTTTCGGGTGGGCTTTATGGCTACACCTTC. Translation gives CASSAVSGGLYGYTF.

This chain connects TRBV30 to TRBJ2-6; the match to TRBD2 covers 7 bases. Trimming took 7 bases from V and 13 from J; bases not matched to a gene: 13. The CDR3 is made up of 13 amino acids. Germline CDR1 GTSNPN, CDR2 SVGIG (reference sequence). CDR3 DNA sequence: TGTGCCTTAAGTGCGGCTGGGGGGGATGTCCTGACTTTC. Amino acids: CALSAAGGDVLTF.

The rearrangement joins TRBV29-1 to TRBJ1-5; maybe TRBD1 (5 bases). This CDR3 has 15 amino acids. Germline loops: CDR1 SQVTM, CDR2 ANQGSEA. V lost 5 bases, J lost 2 bases, and 16 bases lay in between. The CDR3 region has the DNA TGCAGCGTTCCCAGTGGGGGGGTCGGCAATCAGCCCCAGCATTTT. Its protein is CSVPSGGVGNQPQHF.

The chain is built from TRBV6-5 and TRBJ2-7; tentative D call: TRBD1 (6 bases). Between the trimmed V and J ends, which lost 5 bases and 2 bases, there was a span of 13 bases. Germline values: CDR1 MNHEY, CDR2 SVGAGI. The CDR3 loop spans 14 amino acids. The CDR3 spells CASSLTDRTYEQYF. For the CDR3, the DNA is TGTGCCAGCAGTCTGACAGACAGGACCTACGAGCAGTACTTC.

This clone was recorded once. The V and J genes are TRBV7-2 and TRBJ2-2, with 10 bases lining up with TRBD2. The germline gives CDR1 SGHTA, CDR2 FQGNSA. With V trimmed by 2 bases and J by 2 bases, 8 bases remained unmatched. CDR3 size: 18 residues. The CDR3 region is CASSLNTRTSGNTGELFF. The CDR3 DNA follows: TGTGCCAGCAGCTTAAACACTCGGACTAGCGGTAACACCGGGGAGCTGTTTTTT.

This clone has just a few counts. The chain carries TRBV9 and TRBJ2-7; TRBD2 aligns across 7 bases. CDR3 length: 15 residues. Germline V gives CDR1 SGDLS, CDR2 YYNGEE. Trimming cost V 3 bases and J 3 bases; bases outside gene matches: 9. The CDR3 DNA follows: TGTGCCAGCAGCGCCATGGCTAGCGGAAGCTACGAGCAGTACTTC. Its translation is CASSAMASGSYEQYF. The full variable domain, in which reference TRBV9 and TRBJ2-7 provide the parts outside the CDR3, is DSGVTQTPKHLITATGQRVTLRCSPRSGDLSVYWYQQSLDQGLQFLIQYYNGEERAKGNILERFSAQQFPDLHSELNLSSLELGDSALYFCASSAMASGSYEQYFGPGTRLTVT.

This chain links TRBV29-1 with TRBJ2-4; D gene uncertain. The V end was cut by 6 bases, the J end by 0 bases, with 12 bases between. The V gene's germline CDR1 is SQVTM and CDR2 ANQGSEA. This CDR3 comprises 14 residues. The CDR3 coding sequence is TGCAGCGTCTACTCCCAATTAGCCAAAAACATTCAGTACTTC. Protein product: CSVYSQLAKNIQYF.

The chain recombines TRBV7-2 with TRBJ2-3, with 8 bases fitting TRBD2. V dropped 2 bases and J dropped 1; count of bases not matched to a gene: 2. This CDR3 comprises 15 residues. Germline lookup yields CDR1 SGHTA and CDR2 FQGNSA. CDR3 bases: TGTGCCAGCAGCTTAACTAGCGGCCGCACAGATACGCAGTATTTT. Translation gives CASSLTSGRTDTQYF.

This clone was counted a few times. The chain is built from TRBV28 and TRBJ2-7; tentative D call: TRBD1 (5 bases). Trimming left V 2 bases short and J 4 bases short, with 12 bases between. The CDR3 consists of 14 residues. Germline V CDR1 and CDR2: MDHEN, SYDVKM. The CDR3 loop reads CASSLGQGAYEQYF. The DNA for the CDR3 is TGTGCCAGCAGTTTAGGGCAGGGCGCGTACGAGCAGTACTTC. The variable domain in full, with the rest retrieved from reference TRBV28 and TRBJ2-7, is DVKVTQSSRYLVKRTGEKVFLECVQDMDHENMFWYRQDPGLGLRLIYFSYDVKMKEKGDIPEGYSVSREKKERFSLILESASTNQTSMYLCASSLGQGAYEQYFGPGTRLTVT.

In this sample, this clone turned up once. V is TRBV29-1 and J is TRBJ2-4, with TRBD2 matching over 7 bases. The CDR3 runs to 14 residues. Germline CDR1 SQVTM, CDR2 ANQGSEA. The trim removed 6 bases at V and 0 bases at J, leaving 5 bases unmatched. The CDR3 DNA reads as TGCAGCGTGCGGGAGAGTGGAGCCAAAAACATTCAGTACTTC. This translates into CSVRESGAKNIQYF.

This rearrangement joins TRBV10-3 to TRBJ2-5; TRBD1 is a possible D gene (5 bases). Trimming stripped 4 bases from V and 1 base from J, with 7 bases between. The CDR3 is 13 amino acids. Germline V CDR1 and CDR2: ENHRY, SYGVKD. The CDR3 loop reads CAISGQSQETQYF. The CDR3 nucleotides read TGTGCCATCAGTGGACAGAGCCAAGAGACCCAGTACTTC.

The rearrangement uses TRBV9 and TRBJ2-3; D not resolved. This CDR3 is 16 amino acids long. Trimming pared 0 bases from V and 1 base from J, leaving 12 bases between. From germline, CDR1 is SGDLS and CDR2 YYNGEE. This CDR3 is CASSVAVGFGTDTQYF. In DNA, the CDR3 is TGTGCCAGCAGCGTAGCTGTGGGGTTCGGCACAGATACGCAGTATTTT.

This clone was observed a few times. The V gene is TRBV27, the J gene TRBJ1-2; D gene ambiguous. In germline, CDR1 is MNHEY, CDR2 SMNVEV (reference sequence). Trimming removed 2 bases at V and 4 bases at J, with 14 bases between. This CDR3 contains 15 residues. CDR3 nucleotides: TGTGCCAGCAGTTTAGGGCTTGCCTTAGGCTATGGCTACACCTTC. It codes for CASSLGLALGYGYTF.

The chain's CDR3 is CASSRQSYTGELFF. The DNA of the CDR3 is TGTGCCAGCAGTCGACAGTCCTACACCGGGGAGCTGTTTTTT. The J gene is TRBJ2-2, the V gene TRBV6-5, with D perhaps TRBD1 (5 bases). Germline loops: CDR1 MNHEY, CDR2 SVGAGI. Deletions cut 5 bases from V and 3 bases from J, with 10 bases between. There are 14 residues in the CDR3.

The V gene is TRBV6-1, the J gene TRBJ1-1; D ambiguous. Germline V gene lookup returns CDR1 MNHNS and CDR2 SASEGT. CDR3 length: 14 amino acids. V lost 5 bases, J lost 7 bases, and 17 bases lay in between. The CDR3: CASSRSGVRNEAFF. The CDR3 nucleotides read TGTGCCAGCAGTCGAAGCGGGGTACGGAATGAAGCTTTCTTT.

The chain links TRBV5-4 to TRBJ2-2, with D possibly matching TRBD2 (5 bases). The CDR3 contains 15 residues. Trimming took 2 bases from V and 4 from J, leaving 12 bases between them. CDR1 and CDR2 (germline): SGHNT, YYREEE (reference sequence). The CDR3 sequence is CASSFGLAATGELFF. In nucleotides, the CDR3 is TGTGCCAGCAGCTTCGGCCTAGCAGCCACCGGGGAGCTGTTTTTT.

This clone came up a few times. The CDR3 loop reads CASAGQGAYEQYF. CDR3 coding DNA: TGTGCCAGCGCAGGACAGGGGGCCTACGAGCAGTACTTC. V gene TRBV2 combines with J gene TRBJ2-7; TRBD1 aligns across 10 bases. The junction had 3 bases not matched to a gene; V was cut back by 8 bases and J by 2 bases. The CDR3 length is 13 residues. The germline CDR1 and CDR2 sequences are SNHLY and FYNNEI.

The chain has TRBV5-4 and TRBJ2-7, with 11 nucleotides matching TRBD2. The CDR3 spans 18 residues. CDR1 SGHNT and CDR2 YYREEE come from the germline V gene (reference sequence). Trimming took 1 base from V and 0 from J; bases not matched to a gene: 9. Here the CDR3 DNA reads TGTGCCAGCAGCTTGATCGGGACTAGCGGTTCCCTCTCCTACGAGCAGTACTTC. Its translation: CASSLIGTSGSLSYEQYF.

The V and J genes are TRBV7-2 and TRBJ2-5; 8 bases align to TRBD2. The germline CDR1 and CDR2 sequences are SGHTA and FQGNSA. Unmatched junction bases numbered 9, after V lost 4 bases and J lost 5 bases. The CDR3 totals 15 residues. The CDR3 sequence is CASSWGGQREETQYF. In nucleotides, the CDR3 is TGTGCCAGCAGCTGGGGAGGGCAGCGGGAGGAGACCCAGTACTTC.

The V gene is TRBV11-2, the J gene TRBJ1-1; D is unclear. In germline, CDR1 is SGHAT, CDR2 FQNNGV. The CDR3 length is 12 residues. V was cut by 1 base and J by 7 bases, with 7 bases left in between. The CDR3 is CASSLGVVEAFF. In DNA form, the CDR3 reads TGTGCCAGCAGCTTAGGGGTGGTTGAAGCTTTCTTT. Full variable domain (outside the CDR3, taken from reference TRBV11-2 and TRBJ1-1): EAGVAQSPRYKIIEKRQSVAFWCNPISGHATLYWYQQILGQGPKLLIQFQNNGVVDDSQLPKDRFSAERLKGVDSTLKIQPAKLEDSAVYLCASSLGVVEAFFGQGTRLTVV.